The source of this TCR beta chain is a study of a mutant IDH1 vaccine in newly diagnosed glioma. Broader study findings: Altogether, 80% to 95% of patients exhibited vaccine-induced immune responses.

Only in-frame clones appear in the TCRdb table, and some are missing; sequencing was by immunoSEQ multiplex PCR. The sample lists over 50,000 clones, about 90% occurring once. To note about this clone: No antigen is known for it.

Germline CDR1 and CDR2: ENHRY and SYGVKD. Trimming took off 4 bases at V and 2 bases at J, with 9 bases between the two ends. This CDR3 has 14 residues. Indicated time point: week 5, during vaccination. The vaccine gave 300 ug of a 20-mer mutant IDH1 peptide subcutaneously per dose. The sequences come from PBMCs, collected from a glioma patient whose treatment included an IDH1 peptide vaccine. The rearrangement links TRBV10-3 to TRBJ2-1; maybe TRBD2 (5 bases). This clonotype was obtained from a woman aged 40 to 50 with glioma. The CDR3 loop is CAISAGNPYNEQFF. CDR3 DNA sequence: TGTGCCATCAGTGCGGGGAACCCCTACAATGAGCAGTTCTTC.